This TCR beta chain was sequenced in a study of naive and memory T cell subsets. An equimolar mix of two oligonucleotides served as the beta constant-region primer for TRBC1 and TRBC2. The ligated cDNA underwent four PCR rounds using SP2 and nested alpha and beta constant-region primers. TCRdb passed the UMI-ligation and nested PCR reads through MiXCR, listing each CDR3 protein once. The sample consists of about 9,700 distinct CDR3 sequences, around 5.5% of them appearing once. The CDR3 runs 11 residues. This chain joins TRBV3-2 and TRBJ2-1; TRBD1 was called by the table and not checked on the DNA. TRBV3-2 is a recognized pseudogene. The TCR was taken from a human donor in good health. Sequencing used CD4+ TEMRA cells from blood. Subset specified: effector memory re-expressing CD45RA, CD45RA+ CD27-. The CDR3 sequence is CASRYRVEQFF. The CDR3 nucleotides read TGTGCCAGTAGATACCGGGTTGAGCAGTTCTTC.